A single sample gave rise to the 13 T cell receptor beta chains below, sequenced in a study of cytomegalovirus exposure and HLA in healthy donors. Amplification used 60 Vbeta primers and 13 Jbeta primers. Assay used: immunoSEQ multiplex PCR; TCRdb lists only in-frame clones, some missing. The repertoire holds 150,000 to 200,000 clones, with roughly 79% as singletons. The specimen sequenced was PBMCs. These receptors were taken from a man between 50 and 59 years old in good health and CMV-seropositive.

In this sample, this clone turned up a few times. The V gene is TRBV25-1, the J gene TRBJ1-2, with D perhaps TRBD1 (5 bases). Germline CDR1 and CDR2: MGHDK and SYGVNS. The CDR3 extends over 16 amino acids. Trimming left V 0 bases short and J 1 base short, with 12 bases between. CDR3 amino acids: CASSEYLQGGNYGYTF. For the CDR3, the DNA is TGTGCCAGCAGTGAATACTTGCAGGGAGGTAACTATGGCTACACCTTC.

The chain links TRBV7-9 to TRBJ2-3; 10 bases agree with TRBD2. V lost 6 bases to trimming and J lost 2 bases; unmatched junction nucleotides: 5. This CDR3 has 15 amino acids. Germline loops: CDR1 SEHNR, CDR2 FQNEAQ (reference sequence). The CDR3 spells CASSLAGDPTDTQYF. CDR3 bases: TGTGCCAGCAGTCTAGCGGGGGATCCCACAGATACGCAGTATTTT.

V usage is TRBV11-2 and J usage is TRBJ2-7; 10 nucleotides match TRBD1. CDR3 length: 15 residues. J lost 2 bases, V lost 3 bases, and 4 bases had no gene match. Germline V CDR1 and CDR2: SGHAT, FQNNGV. CDR3 in DNA: TGTGCCAGCAGCTTGTGGGGACAGGGGACCTACGAGCAGTACTTC. This codes for CASSLWGQGTYEQYF.

The V gene is TRBV18, the J gene TRBJ1-6; D possibly corresponds to TRBD1 (6 bases). Germline V CDR1 and CDR2: KGHSH, LQKENI. The V end lost 4 bases, the J end lost 2 bases, and 15 bases lay between the germline ends. The CDR3 is made up of 17 amino acids. The CDR3 protein is CASSLPRGSTYNSPLHF. The CDR3 coding sequence is TGTGCCAGCTCACTTCCCAGGGGATCGACCTATAATTCACCCCTCCACTTT.

The chain is built from TRBV18 and TRBJ2-1, with TRBD2 matching 13 bases. Trimming took 3 bases from V and 6 from J; bases not matched to a gene: 2. The CDR3 runs 15 residues. CDR1 and CDR2 from the germline V gene are KGHSH and LQKENI. DNA of the CDR3: TGTGCCAGCTCACCTGGACTAGCGGGGGTCAATGAGCAGTTCTTC. Its translation is CASSPGLAGVNEQFF. The whole variable domain, filled in from reference TRBV18 and TRBJ2-1, reads NAGVMQNPRHLVRRRGQEARLRCSPMKGHSHVYWYRQLPEEGLKFMVYLQKENIIDESGMPKERFSAEFPKEGPSILRIQQVVRGDSAAYFCASSPGLAGVNEQFFGPGTRLTVL.

The chain joins TRBV4-1 to TRBJ2-7, with D possibly TRBD1 on 7 matching bases. The CDR3 sequence is 16 residues long. Germline V gene lookup returns CDR1 MGHRA and CDR2 YSYEKL. Trimming cost V 2 bases and J 0 bases, with 14 bases left between them. CDR3 amino acids: CASSQPHRGGSYEQYF. In nucleotides, the CDR3 is TGCGCCAGCAGCCAACCCCACAGGGGAGGCTCCTACGAGCAGTACTTC.

The rearrangement joins TRBV28 to TRBJ1-5, with D possibly TRBD1 on 6 matching bases. Between the trimmed V and J ends, which lost 8 bases and 0 bases, there was a span of 8 bases. CDR3 length: 13 residues. The V gene's germline CDR1 is MDHEN and CDR2 SYDVKM. The DNA for the CDR3 is TGTGCCAGCCGGGGGGCTAGCAATCAGCCCCAGCATTTT. This translates into CASRGASNQPQHF.

This chain links TRBV5-4 with TRBJ2-3, with TRBD2 as a possible D gene (7 bases). This CDR3 is 14 amino acids long. The V end lost 2 bases, the J end lost 4 bases, and 11 bases lay between the germline ends. From germline, CDR1 is SGHNT and CDR2 YYREEE (reference sequence). For the CDR3, the DNA is TGTGCCAGCAGCTTTAGGGGGGGGGCAGATACGCAGTATTTT. Translated, it gives CASSFRGGADTQYF.

The chain recombines TRBV19 with TRBJ1-5; a possible D gene is TRBD1 (6 bases). Germline loops: CDR1 LNHDA, CDR2 SQIVND (reference sequence). CDR3 length: 16 residues. The V end was cut by 3 bases, the J end by 7 bases, with 19 bases between. CDR3 DNA sequence: TGTGCCAGTAGTATGGGGGGGGCCACCCCTCGACAGCCCCAGCATTTT. Amino acids: CASSMGGATPRQPQHF. Full variable domain (rest looked up from reference TRBV19 and TRBJ1-5): DGGITQSPKYLFRKEGQNVTLSCEQNLNHDAMYWYRQDPGQGLRLIYYSQIVNDFQKGDIAEGYSVSREKKESFPLTVTSAQKNPTAFYLCASSMGGATPRQPQHFGDGTRLSIL.

V gene TRBV15 combines with J gene TRBJ2-5; TRBD1 matches 7 bases. Per germline, CDR1 LNHNV and CDR2 YYDKDF (reference sequence). V shed 5 bases and J 1 base; nucleotides not matched to a gene: 4. This CDR3 is built from 14 residues. The CDR3 loop reads CATSAQGVQETQYF. CDR3 sequence (DNA): TGTGCCACCAGCGCTCAGGGGGTCCAAGAGACCCAGTACTTC.

The chain couples TRBV28 to TRBJ1-6; the D is unclear. Germline CDR1 MDHEN, CDR2 SYDVKM. V was cut by 3 bases and J by 7 bases, with 10 bases left in between. The CDR3 is 14 amino acids. CDR3 DNA sequence: TGTGCCAGCAGTTTCGGAGGAGCAAATTCACCCCTCCACTTT. It translates to CASSFGGANSPLHF.

The J gene is TRBJ1-2, the V gene TRBV5-1; D is perhaps TRBD1 (6 bases). The CDR3 sequence is 13 residues long. Trimming removed 0 bases from V and 7 bases from J, with 10 bases in between. Per germline, CDR1 SGHRS and CDR2 YFSETQ. In DNA, the CDR3 is TGCGCCAGCAGCTTGGAGGCAGGGGCTGGCTACACCTTC. This gives the protein CASSLEAGAGYTF. Full variable domain (remainder filled in from reference TRBV5-1 and TRBJ1-2): KAGVTQTPRYLIKTRGQQVTLSCSPISGHRSVSWYQQTPGQGLQFLFEYFSETQRNKGNFPGRFSGRQFSNSRSEMNVSTLELGDSALYLCASSLEAGAGYTFGSGTRLTVV.

The V call is TRBV29-1, the J call TRBJ2-1, with 7 bases identical to TRBD1. V lost 7 bases, J lost 6 bases, and 9 bases stayed unmatched. Germline-derived CDR1 and CDR2 are SQVTM and ANQGSEA. This CDR3 is built from 13 residues. The chain's CDR3 is CSGRSTGANEQFF. The CDR3 DNA reads as TGCAGCGGACGAAGTACAGGGGCCAATGAGCAGTTCTTC.